The following is a T cell receptor beta chain sequence with its context. Assay used: immunoSEQ multiplex PCR; TCRdb lists only in-frame clones, some missing. The sample lists roughly 180,000 clones; under 90% were seen once. The data were taken from a study of blood T cell repertoires in COVID-19. Recovered Cohort 3 donors showed two negative PCRs, clearance, or symptom resolution. Sequenced material: PBMCs or T cells enriched from blood (not recorded which). This clonotype originated in a man in his sixties who had recovered from COVID-19.

In nucleotides, the CDR3 is TGTGCCAGCAGCTTAGAAATCGGGACAGTGGCTCAGAAGCCCCAGCATTTT. Translating it yields CASSLEIGTVAQKPQHF. This rearrangement joins TRBV7-2 to TRBJ1-5, with 7 bases that match TRBD1. CDR1 SGHTA and CDR2 FQGNSA come from the germline V gene. V gave up 1 base and J gave up 8 bases; unmatched junction bases: 14. The CDR3 runs to 17 residues.